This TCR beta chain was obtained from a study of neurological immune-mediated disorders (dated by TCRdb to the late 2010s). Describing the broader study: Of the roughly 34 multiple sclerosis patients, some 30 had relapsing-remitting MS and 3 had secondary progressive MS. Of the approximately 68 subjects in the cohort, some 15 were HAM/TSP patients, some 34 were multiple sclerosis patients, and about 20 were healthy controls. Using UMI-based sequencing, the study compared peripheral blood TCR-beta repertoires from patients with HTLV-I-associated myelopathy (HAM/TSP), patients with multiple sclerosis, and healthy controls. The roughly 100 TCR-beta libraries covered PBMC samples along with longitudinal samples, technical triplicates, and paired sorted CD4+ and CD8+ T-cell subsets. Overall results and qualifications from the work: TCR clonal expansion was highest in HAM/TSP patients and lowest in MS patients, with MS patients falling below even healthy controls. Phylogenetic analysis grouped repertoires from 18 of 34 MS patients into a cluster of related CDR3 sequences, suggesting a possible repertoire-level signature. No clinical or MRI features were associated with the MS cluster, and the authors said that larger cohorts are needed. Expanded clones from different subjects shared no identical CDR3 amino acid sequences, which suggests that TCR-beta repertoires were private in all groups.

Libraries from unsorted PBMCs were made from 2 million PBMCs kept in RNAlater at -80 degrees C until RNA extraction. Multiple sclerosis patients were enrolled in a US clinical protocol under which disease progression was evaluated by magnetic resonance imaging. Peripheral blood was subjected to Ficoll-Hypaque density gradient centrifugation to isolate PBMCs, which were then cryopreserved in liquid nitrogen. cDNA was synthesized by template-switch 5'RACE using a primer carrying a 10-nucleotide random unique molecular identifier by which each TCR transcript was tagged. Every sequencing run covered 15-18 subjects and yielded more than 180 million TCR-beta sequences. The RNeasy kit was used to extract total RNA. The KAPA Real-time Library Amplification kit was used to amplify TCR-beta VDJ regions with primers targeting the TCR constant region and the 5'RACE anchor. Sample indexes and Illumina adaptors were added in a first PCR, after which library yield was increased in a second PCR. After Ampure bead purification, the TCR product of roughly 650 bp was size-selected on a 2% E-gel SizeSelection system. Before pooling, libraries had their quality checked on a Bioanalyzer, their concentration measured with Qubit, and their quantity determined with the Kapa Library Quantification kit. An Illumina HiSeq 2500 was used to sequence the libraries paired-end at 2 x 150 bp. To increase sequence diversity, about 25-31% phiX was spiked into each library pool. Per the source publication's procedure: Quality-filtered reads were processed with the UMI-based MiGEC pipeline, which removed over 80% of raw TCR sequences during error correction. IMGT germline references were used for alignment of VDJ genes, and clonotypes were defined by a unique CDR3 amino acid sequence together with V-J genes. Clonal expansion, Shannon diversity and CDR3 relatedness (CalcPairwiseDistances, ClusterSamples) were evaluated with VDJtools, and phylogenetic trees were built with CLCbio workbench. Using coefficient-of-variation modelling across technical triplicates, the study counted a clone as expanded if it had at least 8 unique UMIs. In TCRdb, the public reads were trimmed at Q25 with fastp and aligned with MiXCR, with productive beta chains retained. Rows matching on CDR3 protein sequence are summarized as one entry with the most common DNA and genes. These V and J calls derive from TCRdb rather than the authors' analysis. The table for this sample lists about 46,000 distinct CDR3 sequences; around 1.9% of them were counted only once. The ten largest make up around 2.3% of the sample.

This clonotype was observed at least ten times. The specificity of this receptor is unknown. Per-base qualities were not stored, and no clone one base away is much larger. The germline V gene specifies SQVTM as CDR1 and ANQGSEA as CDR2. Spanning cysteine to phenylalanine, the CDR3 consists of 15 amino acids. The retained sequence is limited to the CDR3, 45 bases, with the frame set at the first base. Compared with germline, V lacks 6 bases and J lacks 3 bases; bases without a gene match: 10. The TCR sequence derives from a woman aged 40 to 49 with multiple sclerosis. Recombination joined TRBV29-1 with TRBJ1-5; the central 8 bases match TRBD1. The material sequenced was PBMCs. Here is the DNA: TGCAGCGTCCGACCGGGGCAGGGGGCCAATCAGCCCCAGCATTTT. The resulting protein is CSVRPGQGANQPQHF.